Following are 7 T cell receptor beta chains from one sample sequenced in a study of T-cell reconstitution after alpha-beta-depleted transplantation in children. TCRbeta library preparation incorporated unique molecular identifiers. TCRdb independently ran MiXCR on the PCR reads; one entry per CDR3 protein. The sample includes 350,000 to 400,000 distinct CDR3 sequences, roughly 20% seen only once; the top ten take less than 4.5%. The sample here was PBMCs from the stem cell graft donor, taken from the stem cell graft. Receptors were obtained from a human donor who donated a stem cell graft to a child with acute myeloid leukemia.

The V gene is TRBV4-1, the J gene TRBJ1-5, with D unresolved. The ends were cut back, 0 bases at V and 11 bases at J, with 20 bases in the middle. The germline V gene encodes CDR1 MGHRA and CDR2 YSYEKL. The CDR3 spans 16 residues. The CDR3: CASSQEGSGSNAAQHF. CDR3 in DNA: TGCGCCAGCAGCCAAGAGGGGTCAGGCTCGAATGCGGCCCAGCATTTT.

This CDR3 is CASSLDLGGDTQYF. The CDR3 bases are TGTGCCAGCAGCTTAGACCTGGGTGGGGATACGCAGTATTTT. This chain connects TRBV11-2 to TRBJ2-3; D uncertain. CDR3 length: 14 residues. V was cut by 0 bases and J by 6 bases, with 10 bases left in between. In germline, CDR1 is SGHAT, CDR2 FQNNGV.

This clonotype showed up just a few times. V usage is TRBV7-8 and J usage is TRBJ2-3, with 9 bases identical to TRBD2. The CDR3 runs to 15 residues. With 5 bases clipped from V and 1 base from J, the junction kept 4 bases outside the gene matches. Looked up from germline, CDR1 is SGHVS and CDR2 is FQNEAQ. The CDR3 loop is CASSLSGSGTDTQYF. The CDR3 DNA sequence: TGTGCCAGCAGCCTTAGCGGGAGCGGCACAGATACGCAGTATTTT.

There are a few counts of this clonotype. V is TRBV10-1 and J is TRBJ2-7; the match to TRBD2 covers 12 bases. Germline V gene data show CDR1 as WNHNN and CDR2 as SYGVQD (reference sequence). CDR3 length: 16 residues. Trimming took 8 bases from V and 7 from J; bases not matched to a gene: 15. CDR3 loop: CASPRTSGIAGREQYF. The DNA for the CDR3 is TGCGCCAGCCCGAGGACTAGCGGGATTGCCGGGCGAGAGCAGTACTTC.

This clonotype has only a few counts. The CDR3: CSVGASGSSYEQYF. For the CDR3, the DNA is TGCAGCGTTGGGGCTAGCGGGAGCTCCTACGAGCAGTACTTC. The chain couples TRBV29-1 to TRBJ2-7, with 10 nucleotides matching TRBD2. CDR1 is SQVTM, CDR2 ANQGSEA, per germline. V lost 4 bases, J lost 0 bases, and 3 bases stayed unmatched. The CDR3 contains 14 residues.

The chain recombines TRBV5-1 with TRBJ2-7; 12 bases fit TRBD2. Germline V gives CDR1 SGHRS, CDR2 YFSETQ. CDR3 size: 15 residues. V shed 3 bases, J shed 6 bases, and the junction held 7 bases outside the gene matches. The CDR3 reads CASSWASGRAAEQYF. CDR3 nucleotides: TGCGCCAGCAGCTGGGCTAGCGGGAGGGCCGCCGAGCAGTACTTC.

This clonotype occurred a few times. The chain is built from TRBV25-1 and TRBJ2-3, with D unresolved. CDR3 length equals 14 residues. The ends were cut back, 7 bases at V and 0 bases at J, with 11 bases in the middle. Germline-derived CDR1 and CDR2 are MGHDK and SYGVNS. The DNA for the CDR3 is TGTGCCAGCAAGGGCGGATCTAGCACAGATACGCAGTATTTT. It encodes CASKGGSSTDTQYF.